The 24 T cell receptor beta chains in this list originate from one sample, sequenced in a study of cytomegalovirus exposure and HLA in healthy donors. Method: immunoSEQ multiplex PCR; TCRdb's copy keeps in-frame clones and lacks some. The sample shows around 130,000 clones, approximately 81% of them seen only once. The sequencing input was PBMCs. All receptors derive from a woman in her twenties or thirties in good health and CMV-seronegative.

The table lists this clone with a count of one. The CDR3 reads CATSRDLGSNNEKLFF. The CDR3 nucleotides are TGTGCCACCAGCAGAGATCTTGGCTCCAATAATGAAAAACTGTTTTTT. V usage is TRBV15 and J usage is TRBJ1-4; D unresolved. The CDR3 loop spans 16 amino acids. V was clipped by 0 bases and J by 4 bases, with 12 bases between them. CDR1 and CDR2 from the germline V gene are LNHNV and YYDKDF (reference sequence).

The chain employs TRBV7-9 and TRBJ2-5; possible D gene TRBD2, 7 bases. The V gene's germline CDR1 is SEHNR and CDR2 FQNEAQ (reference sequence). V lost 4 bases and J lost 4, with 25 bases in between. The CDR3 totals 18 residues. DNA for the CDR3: TGTGCCAGCAGCTACGGGACTACCGAGGCGGGGGCTCGAGAGACCCAGTACTTC. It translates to CASSYGTTEAGARETQYF.

The CDR3 region has the DNA TGTGCCAGCTCACCATGGGGGGGGCAGGGGAACACTGAAGCTTTCTTT. Protein product: CASSPWGGQGNTEAFF. The rearrangement links TRBV18 to TRBJ1-1, with D possibly being TRBD1 (6 bases). Germline values: CDR1 KGHSH, CDR2 LQKENI. Trimming took off 2 bases at V and 1 base at J, with 14 bases between the two ends. The CDR3 is made up of 16 amino acids.

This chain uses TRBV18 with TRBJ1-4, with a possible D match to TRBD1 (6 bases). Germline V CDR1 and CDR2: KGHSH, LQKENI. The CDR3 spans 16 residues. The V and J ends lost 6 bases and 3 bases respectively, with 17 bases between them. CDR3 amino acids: CASSSNRTVANEKLFF. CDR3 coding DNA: TGTGCCAGCTCGTCGAATCGGACAGTGGCTAATGAAAAACTGTTTTTT.

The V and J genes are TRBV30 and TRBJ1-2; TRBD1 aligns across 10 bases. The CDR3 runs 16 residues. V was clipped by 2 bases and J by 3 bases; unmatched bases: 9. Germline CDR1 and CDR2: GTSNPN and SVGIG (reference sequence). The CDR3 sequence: CAWSRTGGRLDYGYTF. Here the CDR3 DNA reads TGTGCCTGGAGTAGGACAGGGGGGAGATTAGACTATGGCTACACCTTC.

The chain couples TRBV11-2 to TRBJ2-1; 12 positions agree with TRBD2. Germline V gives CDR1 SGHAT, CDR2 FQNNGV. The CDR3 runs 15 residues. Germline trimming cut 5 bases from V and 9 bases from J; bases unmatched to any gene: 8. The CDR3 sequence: CASSQALAGGGEQFF. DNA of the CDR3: TGTGCCAGCAGCCAAGCACTAGCGGGGGGCGGTGAGCAGTTCTTC.

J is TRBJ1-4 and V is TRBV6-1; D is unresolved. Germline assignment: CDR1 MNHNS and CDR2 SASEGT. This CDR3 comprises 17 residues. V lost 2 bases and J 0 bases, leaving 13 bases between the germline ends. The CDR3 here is CASSEKAAGTTNEKLFF. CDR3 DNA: TGTGCCAGCAGTGAAAAGGCCGCCGGGACAACTAATGAAAAACTGTTTTTT.

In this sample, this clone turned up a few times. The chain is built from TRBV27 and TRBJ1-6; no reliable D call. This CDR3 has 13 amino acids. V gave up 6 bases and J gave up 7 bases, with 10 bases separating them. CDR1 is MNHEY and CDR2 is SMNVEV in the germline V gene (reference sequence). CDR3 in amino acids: CASSGDGNSPLHF. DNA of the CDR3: TGTGCCAGCAGCGGGGATGGCAATTCACCCCTCCACTTT.

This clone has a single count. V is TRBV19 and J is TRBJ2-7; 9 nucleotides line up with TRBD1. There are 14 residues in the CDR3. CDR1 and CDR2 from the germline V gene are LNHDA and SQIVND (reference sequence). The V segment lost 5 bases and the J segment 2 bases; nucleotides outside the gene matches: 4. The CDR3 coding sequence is TGTGCCAGTAGTCGGGACAGGGAGACCTACGAGCAGTACTTC. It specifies CASSRDRETYEQYF.

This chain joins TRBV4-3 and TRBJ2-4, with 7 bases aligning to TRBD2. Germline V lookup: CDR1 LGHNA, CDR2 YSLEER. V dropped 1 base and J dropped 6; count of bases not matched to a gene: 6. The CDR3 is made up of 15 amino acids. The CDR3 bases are TGCGCCAGCAGCCAAGGGGAGGGCTGGGGAAACATTCAGTACTTC. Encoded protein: CASSQGEGWGNIQYF.

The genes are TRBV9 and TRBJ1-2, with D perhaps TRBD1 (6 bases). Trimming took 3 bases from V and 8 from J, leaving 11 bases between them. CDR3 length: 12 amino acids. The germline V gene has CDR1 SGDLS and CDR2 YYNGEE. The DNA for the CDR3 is TGTGCCAGCAGCGACAGGGTAGACGGCTACACCTTC. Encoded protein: CASSDRVDGYTF. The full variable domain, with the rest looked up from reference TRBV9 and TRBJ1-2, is DSGVTQTPKHLITATGQRVTLRCSPRSGDLSVYWYQQSLDQGLQFLIQYYNGEERAKGNILERFSAQQFPDLHSELNLSSLELGDSALYFCASSDRVDGYTFGSGTRLTVV.

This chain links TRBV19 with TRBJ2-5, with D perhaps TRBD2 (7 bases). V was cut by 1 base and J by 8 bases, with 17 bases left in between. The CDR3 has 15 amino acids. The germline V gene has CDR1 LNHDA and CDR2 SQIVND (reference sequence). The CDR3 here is CASSIGGGGGFTQYF. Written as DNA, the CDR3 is TGTGCCAGTAGTATAGGTGGAGGGGGGGGATTTACCCAGTACTTC.

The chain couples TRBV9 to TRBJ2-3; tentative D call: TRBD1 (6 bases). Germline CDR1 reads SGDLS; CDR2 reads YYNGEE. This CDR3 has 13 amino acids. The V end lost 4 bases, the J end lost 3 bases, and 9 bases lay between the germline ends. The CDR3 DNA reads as TGTGCCAGCAGCTCTACAGGGACAGATACGCAGTATTTT. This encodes CASSSTGTDTQYF. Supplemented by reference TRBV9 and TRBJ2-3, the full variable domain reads DSGVTQTPKHLITATGQRVTLRCSPRSGDLSVYWYQQSLDQGLQFLIQYYNGEERAKGNILERFSAQQFPDLHSELNLSSLELGDSALYFCASSSTGTDTQYFGPGTRLTVL.

CDR3 in DNA: TGCGCCAGCAGCGGAGCGGGGGGGCGCATTGAGACCCAGTACTTC. Translation gives CASSGAGGRIETQYF. The chain joins TRBV4-1 to TRBJ2-5, with TRBD2 matching 10 bases. The ends lost 5 bases at V and 5 bases at J; junction bases unmatched: 8. The germline V gene encodes CDR1 MGHRA and CDR2 YSYEKL. This CDR3 comprises 15 residues.

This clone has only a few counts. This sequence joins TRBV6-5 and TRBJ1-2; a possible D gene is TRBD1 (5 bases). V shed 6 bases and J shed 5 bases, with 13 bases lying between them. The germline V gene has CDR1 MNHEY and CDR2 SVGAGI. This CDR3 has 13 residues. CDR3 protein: CASSLRGAYGYTF. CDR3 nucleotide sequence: TGTGCCAGCAGCCTTCGCGGGGCATATGGCTACACCTTC.

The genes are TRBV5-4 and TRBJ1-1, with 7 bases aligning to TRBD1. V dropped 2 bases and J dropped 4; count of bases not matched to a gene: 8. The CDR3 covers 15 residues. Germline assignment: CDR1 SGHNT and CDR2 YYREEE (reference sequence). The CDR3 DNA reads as TGTGCCAGCAGCTTCTCGACAGGGTCCGGCACTGAAGCTTTCTTT. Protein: CASSFSTGSGTEAFF. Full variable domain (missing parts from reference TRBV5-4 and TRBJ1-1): ETGVTQSPTHLIKTRGQQVTLRCSSQSGHNTVSWYQQALGQGPQFIFQYYREEENGRGNFPPRFSGLQFPNYSSELNVNALELDDSALYLCASSFSTGSGTEAFFGQGTRLTVV.

The CDR3 DNA follows: TGTGCCAGCAGTTTATATACAGGATCTTTCACAGATACGCAGTATTTT. Its translation is CASSLYTGSFTDTQYF. V and J are TRBV27 and TRBJ2-3, with a weak D call TRBD1 (5 bases). The CDR3 totals 16 residues. The ends were cut back, 1 base at V and 2 bases at J, with 13 bases in the middle. CDR1 and CDR2 (germline): MNHEY, SMNVEV (reference sequence).

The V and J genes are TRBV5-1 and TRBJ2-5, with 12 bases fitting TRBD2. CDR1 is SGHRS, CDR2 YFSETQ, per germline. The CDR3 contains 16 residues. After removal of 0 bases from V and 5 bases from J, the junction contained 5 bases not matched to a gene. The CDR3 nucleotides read TGCGCCAGCAGCTTGGAACTAGCGGGGGGCTTGGAGACCCAGTACTTC. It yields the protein CASSLELAGGLETQYF.

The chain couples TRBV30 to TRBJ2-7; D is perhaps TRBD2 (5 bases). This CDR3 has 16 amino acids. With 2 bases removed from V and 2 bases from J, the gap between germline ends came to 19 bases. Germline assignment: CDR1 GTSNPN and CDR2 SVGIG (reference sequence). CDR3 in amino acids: CAWSPGGGLWTYEQYF. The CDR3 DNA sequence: TGTGCCTGGAGTCCAGGCGGAGGCCTCTGGACCTACGAGCAGTACTTC.

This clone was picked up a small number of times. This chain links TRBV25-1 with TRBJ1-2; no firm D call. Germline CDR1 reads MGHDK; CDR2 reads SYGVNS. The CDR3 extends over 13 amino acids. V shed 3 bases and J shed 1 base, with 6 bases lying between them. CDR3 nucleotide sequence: TGTGCCAGCAGTGATGGCGGTAACTATGGCTACACCTTC. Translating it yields CASSDGGNYGYTF.

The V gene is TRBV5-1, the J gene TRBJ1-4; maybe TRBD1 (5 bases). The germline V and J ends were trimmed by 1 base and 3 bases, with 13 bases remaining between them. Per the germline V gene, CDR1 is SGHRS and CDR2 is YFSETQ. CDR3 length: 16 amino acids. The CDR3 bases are TGCGCCAGCAGCTTGATAGGGGAAATGTCTAATGAAAAACTGTTTTTT. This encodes CASSLIGEMSNEKLFF.

The CDR3 sequence is CASSESGGRANYGYTF. The CDR3 DNA sequence: TGCGCCAGCAGCGAGTCGGGAGGCAGGGCGAACTATGGCTACACCTTC. This chain uses TRBV4-1 with TRBJ1-2; D may be TRBD1 (5 bases). Germline V gene lookup returns CDR1 MGHRA and CDR2 YSYEKL. This CDR3 region has 16 residues. The germline V and J ends were trimmed by 5 bases and 2 bases, with 18 bases remaining between them.

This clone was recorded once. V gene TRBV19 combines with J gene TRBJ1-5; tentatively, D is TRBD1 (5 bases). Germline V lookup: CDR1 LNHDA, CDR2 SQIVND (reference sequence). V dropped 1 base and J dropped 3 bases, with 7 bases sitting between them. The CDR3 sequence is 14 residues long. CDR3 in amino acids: CASSIGRANQPQHF. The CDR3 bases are TGTGCCAGTAGTATAGGCAGGGCCAATCAGCCCCAGCATTTT.

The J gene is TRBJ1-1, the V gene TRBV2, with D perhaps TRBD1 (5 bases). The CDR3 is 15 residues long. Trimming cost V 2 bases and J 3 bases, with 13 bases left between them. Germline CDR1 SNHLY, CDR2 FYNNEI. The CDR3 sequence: CASSELPGPDTEAFF. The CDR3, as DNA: TGTGCCAGCAGTGAACTCCCAGGGCCCGACACTGAAGCTTTCTTT.